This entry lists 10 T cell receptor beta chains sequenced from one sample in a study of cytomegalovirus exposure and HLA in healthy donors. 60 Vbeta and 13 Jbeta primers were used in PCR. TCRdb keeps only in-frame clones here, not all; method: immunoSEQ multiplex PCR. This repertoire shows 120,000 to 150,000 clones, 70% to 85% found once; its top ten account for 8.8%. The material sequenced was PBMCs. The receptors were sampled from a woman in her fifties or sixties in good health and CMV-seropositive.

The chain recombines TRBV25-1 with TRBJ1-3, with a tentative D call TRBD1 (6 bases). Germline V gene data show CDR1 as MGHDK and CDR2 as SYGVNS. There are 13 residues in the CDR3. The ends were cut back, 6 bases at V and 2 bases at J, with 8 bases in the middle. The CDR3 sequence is CASRGTPGNTIYF. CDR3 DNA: TGTGCCAGCAGGGGGACACCTGGAAACACCATATATTTT.

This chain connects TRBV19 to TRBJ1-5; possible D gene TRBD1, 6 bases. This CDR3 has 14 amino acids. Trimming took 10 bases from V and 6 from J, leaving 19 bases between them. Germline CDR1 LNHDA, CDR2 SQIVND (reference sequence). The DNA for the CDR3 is TGTGCCACCAGGGATTCAGGGGATAGTCAGCCCCAGCATTTT. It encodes CATRDSGDSQPQHF. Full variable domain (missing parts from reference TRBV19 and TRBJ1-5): DGGITQSPKYLFRKEGQNVTLSCEQNLNHDAMYWYRQDPGQGLRLIYYSQIVNDFQKGDIAEGYSVSREKKESFPLTVTSAQKNPTAFYLCATRDSGDSQPQHFGDGTRLSIL.

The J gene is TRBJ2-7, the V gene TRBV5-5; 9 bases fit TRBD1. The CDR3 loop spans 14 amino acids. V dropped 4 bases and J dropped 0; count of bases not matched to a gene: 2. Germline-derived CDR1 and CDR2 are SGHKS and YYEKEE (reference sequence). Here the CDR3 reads CASSQQGASYEQYF. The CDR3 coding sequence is TGTGCCAGCAGCCAACAGGGGGCCTCCTACGAGCAGTACTTC.

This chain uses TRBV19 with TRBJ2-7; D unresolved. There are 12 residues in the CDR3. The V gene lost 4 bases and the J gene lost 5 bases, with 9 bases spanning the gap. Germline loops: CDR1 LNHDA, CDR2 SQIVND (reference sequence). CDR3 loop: CASSTLAHEQYF. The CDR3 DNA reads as TGTGCCAGTAGTACTCTGGCCCACGAGCAGTACTTC.

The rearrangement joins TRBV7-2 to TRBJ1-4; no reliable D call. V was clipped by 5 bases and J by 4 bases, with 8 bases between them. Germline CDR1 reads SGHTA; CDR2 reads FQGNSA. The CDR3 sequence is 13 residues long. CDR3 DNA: TGTGCCAGCAGCCTCGGGGTTAATGAAAAACTGTTTTTT. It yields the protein CASSLGVNEKLFF.

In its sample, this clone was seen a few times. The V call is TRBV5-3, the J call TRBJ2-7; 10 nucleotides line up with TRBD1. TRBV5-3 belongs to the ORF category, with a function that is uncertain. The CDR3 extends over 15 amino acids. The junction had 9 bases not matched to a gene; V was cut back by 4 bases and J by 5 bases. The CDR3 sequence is CARSLGTGTGDEQYF. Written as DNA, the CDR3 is TGTGCCAGAAGCCTCGGAACCGGGACAGGGGACGAGCAGTACTTC.

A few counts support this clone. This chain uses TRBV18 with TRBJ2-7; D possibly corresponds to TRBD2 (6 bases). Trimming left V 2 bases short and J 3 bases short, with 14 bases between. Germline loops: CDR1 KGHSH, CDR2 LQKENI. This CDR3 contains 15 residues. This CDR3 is CASSPIAGTSYEQYF. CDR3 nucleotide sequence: TGTGCCAGCTCACCAATCGCGGGGACGAGCTACGAGCAGTACTTC.

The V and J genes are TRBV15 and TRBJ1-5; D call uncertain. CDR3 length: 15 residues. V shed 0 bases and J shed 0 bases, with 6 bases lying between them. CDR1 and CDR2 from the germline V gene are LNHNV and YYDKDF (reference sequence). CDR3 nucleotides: TGTGCCACCAGCAGAGAACCTAATAGCAATCAGCCCCAGCATTTT. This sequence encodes CATSREPNSNQPQHF.

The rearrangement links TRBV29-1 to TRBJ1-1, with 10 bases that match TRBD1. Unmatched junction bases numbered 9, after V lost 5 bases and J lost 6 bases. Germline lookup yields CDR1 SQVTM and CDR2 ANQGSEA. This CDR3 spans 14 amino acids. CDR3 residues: CSVPGQGIVAEAFF. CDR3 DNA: TGCAGCGTTCCGGGACAGGGGATAGTTGCTGAAGCTTTCTTT.

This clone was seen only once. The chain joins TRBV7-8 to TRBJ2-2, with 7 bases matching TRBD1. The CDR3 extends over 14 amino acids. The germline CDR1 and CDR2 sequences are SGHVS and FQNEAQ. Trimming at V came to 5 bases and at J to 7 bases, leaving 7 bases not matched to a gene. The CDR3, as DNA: TGTGCCAGCAGCGCAAGACAGGGAAGCGGGGAGCTGTTTTTT. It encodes CASSARQGSGELFF.